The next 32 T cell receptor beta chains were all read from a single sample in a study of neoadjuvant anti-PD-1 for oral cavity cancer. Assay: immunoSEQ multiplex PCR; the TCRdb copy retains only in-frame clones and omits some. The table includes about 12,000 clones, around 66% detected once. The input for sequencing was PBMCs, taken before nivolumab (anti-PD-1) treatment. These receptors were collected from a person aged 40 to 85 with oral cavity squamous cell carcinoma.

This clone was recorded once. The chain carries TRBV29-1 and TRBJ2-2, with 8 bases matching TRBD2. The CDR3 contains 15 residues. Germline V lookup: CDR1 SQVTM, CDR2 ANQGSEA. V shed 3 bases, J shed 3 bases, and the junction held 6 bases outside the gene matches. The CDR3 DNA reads TGCAGCGTTGATAACGGGGGGGCTTACACCGGGGAGCTGTTTTTT. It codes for CSVDNGGAYTGELFF.

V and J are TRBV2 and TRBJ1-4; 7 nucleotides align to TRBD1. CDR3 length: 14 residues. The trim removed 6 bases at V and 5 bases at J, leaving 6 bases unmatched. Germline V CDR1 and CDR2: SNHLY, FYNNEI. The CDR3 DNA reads TGTGCCAGCAGAACAGGACAGGACAATGAAAAACTGTTTTTT. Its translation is CASRTGQDNEKLFF.

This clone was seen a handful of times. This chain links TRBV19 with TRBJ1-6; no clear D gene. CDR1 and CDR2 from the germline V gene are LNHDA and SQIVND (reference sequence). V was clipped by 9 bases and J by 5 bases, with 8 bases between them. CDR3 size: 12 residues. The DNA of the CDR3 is TGTGCCAGCGGACGCCATAATTCACCCCTCCACTTT. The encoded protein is CASGRHNSPLHF.

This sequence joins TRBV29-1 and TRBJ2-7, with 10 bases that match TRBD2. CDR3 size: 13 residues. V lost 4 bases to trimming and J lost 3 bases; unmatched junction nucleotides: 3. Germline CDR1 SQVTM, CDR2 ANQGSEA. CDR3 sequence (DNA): TGCAGCGTTGCGCCTAGCGGGAGCTACGAGCAGTACTTC. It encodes CSVAPSGSYEQYF.

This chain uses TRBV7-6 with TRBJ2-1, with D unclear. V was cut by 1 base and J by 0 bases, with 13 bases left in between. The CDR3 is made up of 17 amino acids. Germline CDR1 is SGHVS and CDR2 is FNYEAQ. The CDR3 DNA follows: TGTGCCAGCAGCTTAGGTGCTAGTCAGAGCTCCTACAATGAGCAGTTCTTC. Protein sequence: CASSLGASQSSYNEQFF.

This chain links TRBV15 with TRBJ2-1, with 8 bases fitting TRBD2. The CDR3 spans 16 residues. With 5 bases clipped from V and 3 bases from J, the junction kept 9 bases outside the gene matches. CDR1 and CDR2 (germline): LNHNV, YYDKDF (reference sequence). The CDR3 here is CATSANPRGGYNEQFF. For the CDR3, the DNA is TGTGCCACCAGCGCAAACCCCCGGGGGGGCTACAATGAGCAGTTCTTC. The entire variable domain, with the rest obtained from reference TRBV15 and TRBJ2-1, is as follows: DAMVIQNPRYQVTQFGKPVTLSCSQTLNHNVMYWYQQKSSQAPKLLFHYYDKDFNNEADTPDNFQSRRPNTSFCFLDIRSPGLGDTAMYLCATSANPRGGYNEQFFGPGTRLTVL.

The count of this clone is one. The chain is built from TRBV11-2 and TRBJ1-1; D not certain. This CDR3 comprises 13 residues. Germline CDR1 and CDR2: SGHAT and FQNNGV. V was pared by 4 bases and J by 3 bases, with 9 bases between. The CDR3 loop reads CASSSREDTEAFF. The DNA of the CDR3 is TGTGCCAGCAGCTCGAGGGAAGACACTGAAGCTTTCTTT.

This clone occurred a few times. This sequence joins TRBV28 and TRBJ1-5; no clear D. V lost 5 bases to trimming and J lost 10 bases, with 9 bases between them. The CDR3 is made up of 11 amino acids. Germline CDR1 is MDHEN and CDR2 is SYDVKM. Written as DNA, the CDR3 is TGTGCCAGCAGTCCCGGGAGCCCCCAGCATTTT. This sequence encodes CASSPGSPQHF.

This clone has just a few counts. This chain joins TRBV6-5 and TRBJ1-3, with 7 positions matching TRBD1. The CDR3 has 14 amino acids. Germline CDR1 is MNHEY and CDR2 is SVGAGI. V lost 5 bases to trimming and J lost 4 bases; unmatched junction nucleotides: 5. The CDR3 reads CASSLQGKGNTIYF. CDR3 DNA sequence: TGTGCCAGCAGTCTACAGGGGAAGGGAAACACCATATATTTT.

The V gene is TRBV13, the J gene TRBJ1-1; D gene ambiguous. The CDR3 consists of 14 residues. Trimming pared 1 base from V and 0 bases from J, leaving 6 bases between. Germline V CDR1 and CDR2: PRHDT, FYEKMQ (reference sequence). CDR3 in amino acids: CASSLDSLNTEAFF. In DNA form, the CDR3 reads TGTGCCAGCAGCTTAGACAGCTTGAACACTGAAGCTTTCTTT.

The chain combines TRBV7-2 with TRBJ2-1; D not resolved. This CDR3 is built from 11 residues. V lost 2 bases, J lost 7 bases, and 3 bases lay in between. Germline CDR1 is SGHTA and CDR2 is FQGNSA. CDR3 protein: CASSLLNEQFF. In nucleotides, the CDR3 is TGTGCCAGCAGCTTACTTAATGAGCAGTTCTTC.

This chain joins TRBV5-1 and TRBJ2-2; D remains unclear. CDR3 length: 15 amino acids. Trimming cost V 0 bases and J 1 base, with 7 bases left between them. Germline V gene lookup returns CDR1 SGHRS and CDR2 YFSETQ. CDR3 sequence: CASSLGPGNTGELFF. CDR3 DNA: TGCGCCAGCAGCTTGGGCCCAGGGAACACCGGGGAGCTGTTTTTT.

CDR3 in DNA: TGTGCCAGCAGCTTAGGGGGCAAGGTTAACTATGGCTACACCTTC. Encoded protein: CASSLGGKVNYGYTF. V usage is TRBV7-2 and J usage is TRBJ1-2; D is possibly TRBD1 (5 bases). Trimming took off 1 base at V and 1 base at J, with 10 bases between the two ends. CDR1 and CDR2 from the germline V gene are SGHTA and FQGNSA. The CDR3 covers 15 residues. The full variable domain, rest sourced from reference TRBV7-2 and TRBJ1-2, is GAGVSQSPSNKVTEKGKDVELRCDPISGHTALYWYRQSLGQGLEFLIYFQGNSAPDKSGLPSDRFSAERTGGSVSTLTIQRTQQEDSAVYLCASSLGGKVNYGYTFGSGTRLTVV.

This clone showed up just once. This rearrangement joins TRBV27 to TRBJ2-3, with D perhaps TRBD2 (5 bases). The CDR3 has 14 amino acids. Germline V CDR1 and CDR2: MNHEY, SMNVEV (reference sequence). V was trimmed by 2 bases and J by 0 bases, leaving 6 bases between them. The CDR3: CASSLSGSTDTQYF. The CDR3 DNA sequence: TGTGCCAGCAGTTTAAGCGGTAGCACAGATACGCAGTATTTT.

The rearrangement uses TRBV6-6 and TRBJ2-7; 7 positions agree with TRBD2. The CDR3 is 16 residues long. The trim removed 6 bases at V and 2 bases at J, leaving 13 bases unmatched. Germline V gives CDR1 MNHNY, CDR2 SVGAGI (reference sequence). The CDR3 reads CASSPWEGEGTYEQYF. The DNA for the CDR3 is TGTGCCAGCAGCCCCTGGGAGGGTGAGGGAACCTACGAGCAGTACTTC.

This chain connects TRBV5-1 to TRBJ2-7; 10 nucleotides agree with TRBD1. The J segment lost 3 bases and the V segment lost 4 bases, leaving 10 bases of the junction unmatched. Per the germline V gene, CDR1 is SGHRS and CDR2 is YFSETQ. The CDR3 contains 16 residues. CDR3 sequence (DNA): TGCGCCAGCAGCCCCGGGACAGGGGTTGTCTTCTACGAGCAGTACTTC. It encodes CASSPGTGVVFYEQYF. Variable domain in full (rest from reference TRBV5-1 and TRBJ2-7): KAGVTQTPRYLIKTRGQQVTLSCSPISGHRSVSWYQQTPGQGLQFLFEYFSETQRNKGNFPGRFSGRQFSNSRSEMNVSTLELGDSALYLCASSPGTGVVFYEQYFGPGTRLTVT.

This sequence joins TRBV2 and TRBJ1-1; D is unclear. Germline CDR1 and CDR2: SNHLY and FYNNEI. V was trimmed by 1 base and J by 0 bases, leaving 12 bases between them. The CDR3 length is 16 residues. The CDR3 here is CASSEEGPQMNTEAFF. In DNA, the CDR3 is TGTGCCAGCAGTGAAGAAGGCCCCCAAATGAACACTGAAGCTTTCTTT. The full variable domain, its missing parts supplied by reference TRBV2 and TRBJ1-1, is EPEVTQTPSHQVTQMGQEVILRCVPISNHLYFYWYRQILGQKVEFLVSFYNNEISEKSEIFDDQFSVERPDGSNFTLKIRSTKLEDSAMYFCASSEEGPQMNTEAFFGQGTRLTVV.

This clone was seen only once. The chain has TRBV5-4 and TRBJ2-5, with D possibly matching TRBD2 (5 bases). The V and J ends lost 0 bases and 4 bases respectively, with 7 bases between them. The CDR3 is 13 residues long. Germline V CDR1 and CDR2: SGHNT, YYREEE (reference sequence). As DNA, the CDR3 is TGTGCCAGCAGCTTGGGAGGGAGAGAGACCCAGTACTTC. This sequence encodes CASSLGGRETQYF.

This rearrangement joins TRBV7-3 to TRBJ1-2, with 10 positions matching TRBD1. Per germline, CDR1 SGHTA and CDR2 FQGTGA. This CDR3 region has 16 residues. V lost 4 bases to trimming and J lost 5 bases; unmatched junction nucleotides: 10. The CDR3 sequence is CASSSPGQGPYYGYTF. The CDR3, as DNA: TGTGCCAGCAGCTCTCCGGGACAGGGGCCATATTATGGCTACACCTTC. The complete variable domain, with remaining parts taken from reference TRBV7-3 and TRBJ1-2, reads GAGVSQTPSNKVTEKGKYVELRCDPISGHTALYWYRQSLGQGPEFLIYFQGTGAADDSGLPNDRFFAVRPEGSVSTLKIQRTERGDSAVYLCASSSPGQGPYYGYTFGSGTRLTVV.

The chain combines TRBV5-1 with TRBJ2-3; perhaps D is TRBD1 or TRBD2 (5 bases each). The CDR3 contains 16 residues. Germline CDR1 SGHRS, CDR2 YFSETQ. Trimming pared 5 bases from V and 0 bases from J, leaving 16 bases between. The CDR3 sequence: CASRPAWGGSTDTQYF. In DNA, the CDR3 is TGCGCCAGCAGGCCCGCCTGGGGCGGGAGCACAGATACGCAGTATTTT. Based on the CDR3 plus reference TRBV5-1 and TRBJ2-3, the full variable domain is KAGVTQTPRYLIKTRGQQVTLSCSPISGHRSVSWYQQTPGQGLQFLFEYFSETQRNKGNFPGRFSGRQFSNSRSEMNVSTLELGDSALYLCASRPAWGGSTDTQYFGPGTRLTVL.

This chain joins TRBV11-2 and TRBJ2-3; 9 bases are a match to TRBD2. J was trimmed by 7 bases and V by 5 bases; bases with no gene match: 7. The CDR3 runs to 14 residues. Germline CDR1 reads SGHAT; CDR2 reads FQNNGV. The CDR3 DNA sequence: TGTGCCAGCAGCACAGCGGGGGGCCCAAATACGCAGTATTTT. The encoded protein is CASSTAGGPNTQYF.

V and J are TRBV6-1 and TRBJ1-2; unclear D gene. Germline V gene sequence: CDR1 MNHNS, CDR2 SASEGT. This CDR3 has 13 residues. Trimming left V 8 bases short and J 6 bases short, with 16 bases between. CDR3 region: CASGFTMTDGYTF. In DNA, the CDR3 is TGTGCCAGCGGATTTACTATGACTGATGGCTACACCTTC.

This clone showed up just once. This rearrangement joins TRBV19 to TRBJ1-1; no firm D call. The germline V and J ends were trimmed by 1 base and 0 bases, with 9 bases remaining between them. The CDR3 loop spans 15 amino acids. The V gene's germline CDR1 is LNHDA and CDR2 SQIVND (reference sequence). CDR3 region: CASSIGRAMNTEAFF. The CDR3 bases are TGTGCCAGTAGTATAGGGCGGGCCATGAACACTGAAGCTTTCTTT.

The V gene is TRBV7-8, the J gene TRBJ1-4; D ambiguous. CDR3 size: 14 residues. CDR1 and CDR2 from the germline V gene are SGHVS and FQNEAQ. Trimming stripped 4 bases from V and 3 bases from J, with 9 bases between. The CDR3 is CASSSPGPNEKLFF. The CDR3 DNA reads TGTGCCAGCAGCTCACCGGGCCCTAATGAAAAACTGTTTTTT.

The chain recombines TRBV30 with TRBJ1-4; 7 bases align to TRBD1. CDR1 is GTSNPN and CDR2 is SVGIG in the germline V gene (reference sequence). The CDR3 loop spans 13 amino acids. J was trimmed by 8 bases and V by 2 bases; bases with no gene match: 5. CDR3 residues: CAWSRQGGEKLFF. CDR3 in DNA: TGTGCCTGGAGTCGACAGGGAGGGGAAAAACTGTTTTTT.

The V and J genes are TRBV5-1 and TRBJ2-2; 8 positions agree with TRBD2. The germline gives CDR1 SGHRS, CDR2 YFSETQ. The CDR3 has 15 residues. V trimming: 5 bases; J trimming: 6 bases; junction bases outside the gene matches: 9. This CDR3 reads CASRMSGGIPGELFF. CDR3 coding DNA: TGCGCCAGCAGAATGAGCGGGGGAATCCCCGGGGAGCTGTTTTTT. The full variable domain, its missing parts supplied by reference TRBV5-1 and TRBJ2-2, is KAGVTQTPRYLIKTRGQQVTLSCSPISGHRSVSWYQQTPGQGLQFLFEYFSETQRNKGNFPGRFSGRQFSNSRSEMNVSTLELGDSALYLCASRMSGGIPGELFFGEGSRLTVL.

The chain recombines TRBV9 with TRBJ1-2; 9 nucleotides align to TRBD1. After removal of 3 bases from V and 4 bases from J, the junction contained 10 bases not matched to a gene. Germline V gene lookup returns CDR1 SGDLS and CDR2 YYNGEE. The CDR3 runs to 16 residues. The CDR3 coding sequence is TGTGCCAGCAGCGCAAAAAGGACAGGGGTGGGCTATGGCTACACCTTC. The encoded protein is CASSAKRTGVGYGYTF.

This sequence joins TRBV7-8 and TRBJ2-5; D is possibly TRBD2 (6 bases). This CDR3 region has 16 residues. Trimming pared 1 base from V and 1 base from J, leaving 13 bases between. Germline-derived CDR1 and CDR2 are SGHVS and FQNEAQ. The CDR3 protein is CASSLGLTRGQETQYF. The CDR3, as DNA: TGTGCCAGCAGCTTAGGATTGACTAGGGGCCAAGAGACCCAGTACTTC.

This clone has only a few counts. CDR3 loop: CASSFIMGTDTQYF. The CDR3 coding sequence is TGTGCCAGCAGTTTTATCATGGGCACAGATACGCAGTATTTT. The gene calls are TRBV27 and TRBJ2-3; no reliable D call. Germline V gene lookup returns CDR1 MNHEY and CDR2 SMNVEV (reference sequence). The CDR3 extends over 14 amino acids. The V and J ends lost 3 bases and 1 base respectively, with 8 bases between them.

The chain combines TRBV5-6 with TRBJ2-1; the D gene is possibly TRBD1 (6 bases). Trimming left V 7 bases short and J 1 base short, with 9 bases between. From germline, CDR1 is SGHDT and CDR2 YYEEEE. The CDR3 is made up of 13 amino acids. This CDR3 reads CASGGRSYNEQFF. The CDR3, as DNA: TGTGCCAGCGGGGGCCGGTCCTACAATGAGCAGTTCTTC.

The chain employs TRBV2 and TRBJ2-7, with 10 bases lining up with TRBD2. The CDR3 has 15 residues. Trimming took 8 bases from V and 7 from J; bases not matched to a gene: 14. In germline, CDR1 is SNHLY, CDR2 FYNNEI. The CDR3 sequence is CASRLDSGRLYEQYF. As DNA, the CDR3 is TGTGCCAGCCGGCTTGATAGCGGGAGGCTTTATGAGCAGTACTTC.

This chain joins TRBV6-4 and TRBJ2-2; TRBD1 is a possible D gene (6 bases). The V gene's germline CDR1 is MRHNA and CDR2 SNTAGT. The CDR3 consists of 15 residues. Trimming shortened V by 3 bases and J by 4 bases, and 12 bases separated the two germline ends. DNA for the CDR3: TGTGCCAGCAGTGAGGGGGCAGAAGGCACCGGGGAGCTGTTTTTT. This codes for CASSEGAEGTGELFF.